These 14 T cell receptor beta chains originate from one sample sequenced in a study of Tregs in tolerant kidney transplant recipients. Data came from immunoSEQ multiplex PCR; TCRdb stores just in-frame clones and leaves some out. This sample contains 12,000 to 15,000 clones. Related graft donors supplied nonmyeloablative bone marrow transplants, and mixed chimerism was transient. The sample here was CD4+ T cells from blood (PBMCs), taken 12 months after the transplant. All receptors come from a human patient who received a combined kidney and bone marrow transplant. The T cells may come from the graft donor.

In the case of this clone: The read is 3 residues too short to cover the CDR3 end, so that end is filled in from the germline J gene. V is TRBV7-2 and J is TRBJ1-1, with D perhaps matching TRBD1 (5 bases). Per the germline V gene, CDR1 is SGHTA and CDR2 is FQGNSA. Trimming stripped 1 base from V and 4 bases from J, with 10 bases between. CDR3 length: 14 residues. The CDR3 DNA, read in part, is TGTGCCAGCAGCTTAGTGCAGGGCGTCACTGAA. This codes for CASSLVQGVTE. The entire CDR3 protein is CASSLVQGVTEAFF.

Frequency places this clone as medium-sized. The missing CDR3 end, 3 residues past where the read stops, is filled in from the germline J gene. This sequence joins TRBV20-1 and TRBJ1-2; D is ambiguous. The V gene lost 3 bases and the J gene lost 0 bases, with 8 bases spanning the gap. Per germline, CDR1 DFQATT and CDR2 SNEGSKA (reference sequence). The CDR3 is made up of 13 amino acids. The chain's CDR3 is CSARVAANYGYTF. The CDR3 DNA, read in part, is TGCAGTGCTAGGGTGGCGGCTAACTATGGC.

A word on this clone: The read comes to an end 3 residues before the CDR3 does, leaving the germline J gene to fill in the end. Different DNA sequences within this sample yield the same CDR3. The chain has TRBV30 and TRBJ2-3, with 7 bases identical to TRBD1. From germline, CDR1 is GTSNPN and CDR2 SVGIG (reference sequence). The CDR3 runs 15 residues. Losses at the gene ends were 2 bases for V and 0 bases for J; bases not matched to a gene: 5. This CDR3 is CAWSLGGGSTDTQYF. The CDR3 bases that were read are TGTGCCTGGAGTTTAGGGGGCGGGAGCACAGATACG.

With respect to this clone: The CDR3 end falls 3 residues outside the read, so it is completed with the germline J gene. The chain is built from TRBV5-1 and TRBJ2-5; 8 bases line up with TRBD2. The V and J ends lost 0 bases and 5 bases, in that order; junction bases with no gene match: 12. Looked up from germline, CDR1 is SGHRS and CDR2 is YFSETQ. This CDR3 has 17 residues. The sequenced CDR3 bases are TGCGCCAGCAGCTTGGGGGAAGCGGGAGTGCGTGGTGAGACC. Protein product: CASSLGEAGVRGET. The complete CDR3 sequence is CASSLGEAGVRGETQYF.

Concerning this clone: Read coverage stops 3 residues before the CDR3 terminus; the germline J gene supplies the remainder. The chain carries TRBV12-3 or TRBV12-4 and TRBJ2-7, with TRBD2 matching 10 bases. V trimming: 6 bases; J trimming: 2 bases; junction bases outside the gene matches: 10. CDR3 length: 16 residues. Incomplete CDR3 DNA: TGTGCCAGCAGGTTGGGAGCGGGAGGGCCCACCTACGAG. Protein sequence: CASRLGAGGPTYE. The whole CDR3 protein is CASRLGAGGPTYEQYF.

Note on this clone: The read ends 3 residues before the CDR3 terminus; that terminus is restored from the germline J gene. The chain couples TRBV7-6 to TRBJ2-2, with D possibly TRBD2 on 5 matching bases. V lost 8 bases to trimming and J lost 5 bases, with 9 bases between them. This CDR3 is built from 12 residues. CDR1 is SGHVS, CDR2 FNYEAQ, per germline. Incomplete CDR3 DNA: TGTGCCAGCGGCAGGAGGACCGGGGAG. Its translation: CASGRRTGE. The whole CDR3 protein is CASGRRTGELFF.

As concerns this clone: The CDR3 end is not reached by the read, which stops 3 residues before it; the germline J gene fills it in. The V and J genes are TRBV7-9 and TRBJ2-7, with 12 bases identical to TRBD1. Germline lookup yields CDR1 SEHNR and CDR2 FQNEAQ (reference sequence). The CDR3 loop spans 15 amino acids. J gave up 6 bases and V 5 bases, and 8 bases lay outside the gene matches. The CDR3 loop reads CASSATGTGGGEQYF. The covered CDR3 bases are TGTGCCAGCAGCGCAACCGGGACAGGGGGCGGCGAG.

CDR3 DNA, as far as it was read: TGCGCCAGCAGCTCCGGGACTAGCGTGCGGAGCACAGATACG. This gives the protein CASSSGTSVRSTDT. The whole CDR3 sequence reads CASSSGTSVRSTDTQYF. The V gene is TRBV5-1, the J gene TRBJ2-3; 10 bases agree with TRBD2. The CDR3 end is not reached by the read, which stops 3 residues before it; the germline J gene fills it in. The germline gives CDR1 SGHRS, CDR2 YFSETQ. The V segment lost 3 bases and the J segment 0 bases; nucleotides outside the gene matches: 7. The CDR3 sequence is 17 residues long. Drawing the rest from reference TRBV5-1 and TRBJ2-3, the complete variable domain is KAGVTQTPRYLIKTRGQQVTLSCSPISGHRSVSWYQQTPGQGLQFLFEYFSETQRNKGNFPGRFSGRQFSNSRSEMNVSTLELGDSALYLCASSSGTSVRSTDTQYFGPGTRLTVL.

A remark on this clone: The CDR3 end is not reached by the read, which stops 3 residues before it; the germline J gene fills it in. This chain links TRBV7-2 with TRBJ1-2; 8 nucleotides agree with TRBD1. Trimming took 5 bases from V and 6 from J; bases not matched to a gene: 8. CDR3 length: 14 residues. CDR1 and CDR2 (germline): SGHTA, FQGNSA. The part of the CDR3 DNA that was read is TGTGCCAGCAGCAGCTACAGGGGGATAAATGGC. Its protein is CASSSYRGING. The CDR3 reads in full as CASSSYRGINGYTF.

As regards this clone: The DNA ends 3 residues before the CDR3 does, and the rest of the CDR3 is filled in from the germline J gene. The chain carries TRBV5-1 and TRBJ2-2; D gene uncertain. Germline CDR1 is SGHRS and CDR2 is YFSETQ. This CDR3 is built from 16 residues. V gave up 0 bases and J gave up 1 base, with 10 bases separating them. The CDR3 sequence: CASSLAPRVNTGELFF. Incomplete CDR3 DNA: TGCGCCAGCAGCTTGGCCCCACGGGTGAACACCGGGGAG.

With regard to this clone: The missing CDR3 end, 3 residues past where the read stops, is filled in from the germline J gene. V gene TRBV29-1 combines with J gene TRBJ1-5; 9 nucleotides agree with TRBD1. Germline CDR1 SQVTM, CDR2 ANQGSEA. The ends lost 4 bases at V and 7 bases at J; junction bases unmatched: 8. The CDR3 is made up of 14 amino acids. The CDR3 loop reads CSVGQTGGGQPQHF. The sequenced CDR3 bases are TGCAGCGTTGGCCAGACAGGGGGTGGACAGCCC. The variable domain in full, completed from reference TRBV29-1 and TRBJ1-5, reads SAVISQKPSRDICQRGTSLTIQCQVDSQVTMMFWYRQQPGQSLTLIATANQGSEATYESGFVIDKFPISRPNLTFSTLTVSNMSPEDSSIYLCSVGQTGGGQPQHFGDGTRLSIL.

Concerning this clone: The read finishes 3 residues shy of the CDR3 end, and the germline J gene is used to complete it. The chain couples TRBV9 to TRBJ1-5; 8 nucleotides align to TRBD1. The V segment lost 2 bases and the J segment 4 bases; nucleotides outside the gene matches: 5. The CDR3 spans 15 residues. Per the germline V gene, CDR1 is SGDLS and CDR2 is YYNGEE. CDR3 bases read: TGTGCCAGCAGCGTTGGACAGGGAGATAATCAGCCC. Protein product: CASSVGQGDNQP. The CDR3, in full, reads CASSVGQGDNQPQHF.

Concerning this clone: From the germline J gene comes the end of the CDR3, since the read stops 3 residues before it. The rearrangement links TRBV28 to TRBJ2-5; D possibly corresponds to TRBD1 (5 bases). The CDR3 is 15 amino acids. CDR1 and CDR2 from the germline V gene are MDHEN and SYDVKM. Trimming left V 2 bases short and J 5 bases short, with 15 bases between. The sequenced part of the CDR3 DNA is TGTGCCAGCAGTTTACCCCAGGGCCGGGTGGAGACC. Residues: CASSLPQGRVET. The entire CDR3 protein reads CASSLPQGRVETQYF.

Concerning this clone: The read terminates 3 residues ahead of where the CDR3 ends, so the germline J gene completes it. The chain uses TRBV2 and TRBJ2-3, with 7 bases identical to TRBD2. CDR3 length equals 14 residues. The germline V gene encodes CDR1 SNHLY and CDR2 FYNNEI. With V trimmed by 6 bases and J by 5 bases, 8 bases remained unmatched. CDR3 sequence reads: CASSGLGPKDTQYF. CDR3 DNA (partial): TGTGCCAGCAGCGGACTAGGGCCAAAAGATACG.